This T cell receptor beta chain comes out of a study of identical twins. General study points: Zero-insertion analyses could be partly confounded by invariant MAIT and iNKT cells. The conclusions drew on cross-sectional statistical analysis instead of tracking the same donors.

The CDR3 has 13 residues. With V trimmed by 6 bases and J by 8 bases, 8 bases remained unmatched. CDR1 is DFQATT and CDR2 is SNEGSKA in the germline V gene (reference sequence). To note about this clonotype: Antigen unknown.

TCRdb passed the 5' RACE reads through MiXCR, listing each CDR3 protein once. Here the sample spans fewer than 500,000 distinct CDR3 sequences, around an eighth being singletons. The sample also formed part of further work on yellow fever vaccine responses in identical twins. That work states: Twins reportedly mounted vaccine T cell responses that seemed partly convergent, partly personalized.

The chain recombines TRBV20-1 with TRBJ1-2, with TRBD1 matching over 11 bases. The sample consisted of CD4+ T cells sorted from blood. The TCR was taken from a woman under 30 in good health. CDR3 DNA: TGCAGTGCAACGGACAGGGGGCGGGGAGGCTACACCTTC. Amino acids: CSATDRGRGGYTF.